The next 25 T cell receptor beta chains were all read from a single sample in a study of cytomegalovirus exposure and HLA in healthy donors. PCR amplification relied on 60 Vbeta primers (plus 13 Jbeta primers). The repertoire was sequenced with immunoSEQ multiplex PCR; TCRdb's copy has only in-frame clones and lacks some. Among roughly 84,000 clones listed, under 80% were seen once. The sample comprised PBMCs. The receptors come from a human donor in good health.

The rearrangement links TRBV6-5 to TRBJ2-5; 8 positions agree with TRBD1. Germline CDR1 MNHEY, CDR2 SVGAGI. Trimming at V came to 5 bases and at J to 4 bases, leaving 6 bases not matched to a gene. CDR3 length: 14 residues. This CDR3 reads CASSPGQERETQYF. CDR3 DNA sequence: TGTGCCAGCAGTCCGGGACAGGAACGAGAGACCCAGTACTTC.

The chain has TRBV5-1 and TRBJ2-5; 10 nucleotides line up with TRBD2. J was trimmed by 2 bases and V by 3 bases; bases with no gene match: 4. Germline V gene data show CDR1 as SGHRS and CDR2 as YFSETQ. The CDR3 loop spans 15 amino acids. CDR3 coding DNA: TGCGCCAGCAGCTCAGCGGGGGGGCATCAAGAGACCCAGTACTTC. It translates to CASSSAGGHQETQYF. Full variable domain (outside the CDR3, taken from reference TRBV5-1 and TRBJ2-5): KAGVTQTPRYLIKTRGQQVTLSCSPISGHRSVSWYQQTPGQGLQFLFEYFSETQRNKGNFPGRFSGRQFSNSRSEMNVSTLELGDSALYLCASSSAGGHQETQYFGPGTRLLVL.

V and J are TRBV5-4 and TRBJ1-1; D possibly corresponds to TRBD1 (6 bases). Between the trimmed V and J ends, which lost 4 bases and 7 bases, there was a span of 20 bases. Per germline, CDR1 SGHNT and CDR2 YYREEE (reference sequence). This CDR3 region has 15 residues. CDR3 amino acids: CASSPGAGRAGEAFF. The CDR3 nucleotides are TGTGCCAGCAGCCCGGGGGCAGGGAGGGCGGGTGAAGCTTTCTTT.

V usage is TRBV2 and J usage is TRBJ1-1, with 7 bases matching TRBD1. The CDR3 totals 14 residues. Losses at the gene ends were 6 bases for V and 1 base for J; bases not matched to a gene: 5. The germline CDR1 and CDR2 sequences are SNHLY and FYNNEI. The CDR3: CASRITGANTEAFF. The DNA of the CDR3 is TGTGCCAGCAGGATTACAGGGGCGAACACTGAAGCTTTCTTT.

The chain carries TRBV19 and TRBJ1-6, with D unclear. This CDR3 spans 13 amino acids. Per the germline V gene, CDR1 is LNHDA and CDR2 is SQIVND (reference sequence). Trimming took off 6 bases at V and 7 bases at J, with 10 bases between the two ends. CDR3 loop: CASRWARNSPLHF. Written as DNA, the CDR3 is TGTGCCAGTAGGTGGGCTCGGAATTCACCCCTCCACTTT.

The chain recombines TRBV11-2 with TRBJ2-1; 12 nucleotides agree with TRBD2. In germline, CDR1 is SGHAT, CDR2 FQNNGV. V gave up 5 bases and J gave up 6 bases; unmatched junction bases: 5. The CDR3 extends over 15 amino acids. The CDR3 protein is CASSNRLAGANEQFF. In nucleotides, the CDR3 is TGTGCCAGCAGCAACCGACTAGCGGGAGCCAATGAGCAGTTCTTC.

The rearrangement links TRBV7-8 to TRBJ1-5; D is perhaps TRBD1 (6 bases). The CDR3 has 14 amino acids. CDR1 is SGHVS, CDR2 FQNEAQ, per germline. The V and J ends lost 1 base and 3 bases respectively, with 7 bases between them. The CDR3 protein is CASSLGQDNQPQHF. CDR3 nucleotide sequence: TGTGCCAGCAGCTTAGGACAGGACAATCAGCCCCAGCATTTT.

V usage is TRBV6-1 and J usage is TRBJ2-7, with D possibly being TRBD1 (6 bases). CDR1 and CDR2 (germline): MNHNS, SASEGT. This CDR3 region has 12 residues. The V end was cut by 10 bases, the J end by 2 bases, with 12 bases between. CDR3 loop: CATRDTTYEQYF. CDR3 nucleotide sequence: TGTGCCACCCGGGACACCACCTACGAGCAGTACTTC.

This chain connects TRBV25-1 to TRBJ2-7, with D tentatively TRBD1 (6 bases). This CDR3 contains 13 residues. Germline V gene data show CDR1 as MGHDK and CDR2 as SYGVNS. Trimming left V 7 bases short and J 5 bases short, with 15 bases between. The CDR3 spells CASNQNGGHEQYF. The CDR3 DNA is TGTGCCAGCAACCAAAATGGGGGCCACGAGCAGTACTTC.

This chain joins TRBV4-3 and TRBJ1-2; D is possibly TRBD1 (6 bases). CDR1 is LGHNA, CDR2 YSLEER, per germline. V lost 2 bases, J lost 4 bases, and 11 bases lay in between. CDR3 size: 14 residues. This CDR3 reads CASSQTPDSYGYTF. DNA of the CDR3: TGCGCCAGCAGCCAAACTCCGGACAGCTATGGCTACACCTTC.

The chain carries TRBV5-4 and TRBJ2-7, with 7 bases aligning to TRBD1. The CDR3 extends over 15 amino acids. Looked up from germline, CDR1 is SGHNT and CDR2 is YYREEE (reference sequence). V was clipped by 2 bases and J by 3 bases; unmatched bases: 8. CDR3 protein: CASSFTGDGYYEQYF. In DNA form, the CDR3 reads TGTGCCAGCAGCTTTACAGGGGACGGTTACTACGAGCAGTACTTC. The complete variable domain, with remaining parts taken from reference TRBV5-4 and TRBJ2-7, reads ETGVTQSPTHLIKTRGQQVTLRCSSQSGHNTVSWYQQALGQGPQFIFQYYREEENGRGNFPPRFSGLQFPNYSSELNVNALELDDSALYLCASSFTGDGYYEQYFGPGTRLTVT.

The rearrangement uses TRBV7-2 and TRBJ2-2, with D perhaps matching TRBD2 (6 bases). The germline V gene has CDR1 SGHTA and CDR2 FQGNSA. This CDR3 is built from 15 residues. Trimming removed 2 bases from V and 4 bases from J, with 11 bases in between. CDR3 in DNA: TGTGCCAGCAGCTTAATTGGCGGGATCACCGGGGAGCTGTTTTTT. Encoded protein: CASSLIGGITGELFF. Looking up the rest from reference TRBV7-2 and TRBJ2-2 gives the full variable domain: GAGVSQSPSNKVTEKGKDVELRCDPISGHTALYWYRQSLGQGLEFLIYFQGNSAPDKSGLPSDRFSAERTGGSVSTLTIQRTQQEDSAVYLCASSLIGGITGELFFGEGSRLTVL.

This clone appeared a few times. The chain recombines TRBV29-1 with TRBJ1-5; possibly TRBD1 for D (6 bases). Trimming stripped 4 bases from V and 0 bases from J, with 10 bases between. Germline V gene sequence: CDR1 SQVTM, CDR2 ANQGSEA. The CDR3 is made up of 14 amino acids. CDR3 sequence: CSVAPQGSNQPQHF. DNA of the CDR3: TGCAGCGTTGCCCCACAGGGTAGCAATCAGCCCCAGCATTTT. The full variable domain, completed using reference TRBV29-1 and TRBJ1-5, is SAVISQKPSRDICQRGTSLTIQCQVDSQVTMMFWYRQQPGQSLTLIATANQGSEATYESGFVIDKFPISRPNLTFSTLTVSNMSPEDSSIYLCSVAPQGSNQPQHFGDGTRLSIL.

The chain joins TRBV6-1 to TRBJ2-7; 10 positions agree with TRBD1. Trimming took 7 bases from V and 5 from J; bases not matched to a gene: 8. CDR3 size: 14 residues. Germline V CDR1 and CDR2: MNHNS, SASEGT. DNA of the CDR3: TGTGCCAGCATGACGGGACAGGGGATCAACGAGCAGTACTTC. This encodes CASMTGQGINEQYF.

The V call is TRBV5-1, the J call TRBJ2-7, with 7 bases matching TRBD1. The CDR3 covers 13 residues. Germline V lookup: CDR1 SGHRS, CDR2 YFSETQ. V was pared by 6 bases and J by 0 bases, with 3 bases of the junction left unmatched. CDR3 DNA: TGCGCCAGCAACCGGGACAGCTCCTACGAGCAGTACTTC. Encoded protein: CASNRDSSYEQYF. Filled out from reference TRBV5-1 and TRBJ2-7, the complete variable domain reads KAGVTQTPRYLIKTRGQQVTLSCSPISGHRSVSWYQQTPGQGLQFLFEYFSETQRNKGNFPGRFSGRQFSNSRSEMNVSTLELGDSALYLCASNRDSSYEQYFGPGTRLTVT.

Here the CDR3 DNA reads TGTGCCAGTACCGGGGGAGGTGGCGAGCAGTACTTC. Its translation is CASTGGGGEQYF. The gene calls are TRBV21-1 and TRBJ2-7; the table names TRBD2, a call not compared with the DNA. TRBV21-1 is a pseudogene segment. The CDR3 covers 12 residues.

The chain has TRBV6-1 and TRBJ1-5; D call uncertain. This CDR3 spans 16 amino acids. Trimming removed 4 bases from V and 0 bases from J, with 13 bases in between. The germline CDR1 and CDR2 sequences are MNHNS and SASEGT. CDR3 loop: CASSGRREASNQPQHF. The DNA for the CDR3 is TGTGCCAGCAGTGGTCGCAGAGAGGCTAGCAATCAGCCCCAGCATTTT.

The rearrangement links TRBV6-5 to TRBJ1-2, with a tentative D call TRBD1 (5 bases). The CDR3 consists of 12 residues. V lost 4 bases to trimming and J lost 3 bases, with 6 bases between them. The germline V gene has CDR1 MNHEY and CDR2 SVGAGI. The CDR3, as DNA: TGTGCCAGCAGTTCGACAGACTATGGCTACACCTTC. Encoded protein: CASSSTDYGYTF.

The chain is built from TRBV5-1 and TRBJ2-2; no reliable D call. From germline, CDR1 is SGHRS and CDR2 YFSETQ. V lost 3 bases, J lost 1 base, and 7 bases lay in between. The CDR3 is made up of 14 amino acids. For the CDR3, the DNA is TGCGCCAGCAGCTCACATCTGAACACCGGGGAGCTGTTTTTT. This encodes CASSSHLNTGELFF. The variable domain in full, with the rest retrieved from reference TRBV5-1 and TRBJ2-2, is KAGVTQTPRYLIKTRGQQVTLSCSPISGHRSVSWYQQTPGQGLQFLFEYFSETQRNKGNFPGRFSGRQFSNSRSEMNVSTLELGDSALYLCASSSHLNTGELFFGEGSRLTVL.

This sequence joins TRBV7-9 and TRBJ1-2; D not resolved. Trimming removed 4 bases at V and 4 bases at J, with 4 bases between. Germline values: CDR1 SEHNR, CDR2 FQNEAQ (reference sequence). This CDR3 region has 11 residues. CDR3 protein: CASSSSYGYTF. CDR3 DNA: TGTGCCAGCAGCTCCTCCTATGGCTACACCTTC.

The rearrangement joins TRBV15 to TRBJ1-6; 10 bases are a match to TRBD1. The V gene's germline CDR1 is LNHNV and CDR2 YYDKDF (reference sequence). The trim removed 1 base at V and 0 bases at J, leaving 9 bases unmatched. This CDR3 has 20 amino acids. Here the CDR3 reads CATSRVTGGLYSSYNSPLHF. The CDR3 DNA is TGTGCCACCAGCAGAGTGACAGGGGGCCTCTATAGCTCCTATAATTCACCCCTCCACTTT.

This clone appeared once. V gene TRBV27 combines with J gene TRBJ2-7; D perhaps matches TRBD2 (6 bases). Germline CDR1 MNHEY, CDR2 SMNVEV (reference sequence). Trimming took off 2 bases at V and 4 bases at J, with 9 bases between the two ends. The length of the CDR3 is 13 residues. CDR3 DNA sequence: TGTGCCAGCAGTTTAGGGCGGGGATACGAGCAGTACTTC. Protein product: CASSLGRGYEQYF.

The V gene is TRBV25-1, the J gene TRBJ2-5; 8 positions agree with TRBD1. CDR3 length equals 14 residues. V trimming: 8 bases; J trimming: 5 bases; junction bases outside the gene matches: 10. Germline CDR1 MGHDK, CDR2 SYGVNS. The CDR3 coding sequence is TGTGCCAGCTCCTGGGCAGGGGGCCCGGAGACCCAGTACTTC. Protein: CASSWAGGPETQYF. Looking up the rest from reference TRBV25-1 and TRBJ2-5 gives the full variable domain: EADIYQTPRYLVIGTGKKITLECSQTMGHDKMYWYQQDPGMELHLIHYSYGVNSTEKGDLSSESTVSRIRTEHFPLTLESARPSHTSQYLCASSWAGGPETQYFGPGTRLLVL.

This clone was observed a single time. CDR3 nucleotide sequence: TGTGCCAGCAGCCGGGACAGGGGGGGAAACACCATATATTTT. Translation gives CASSRDRGGNTIYF. The chain is built from TRBV6-5 and TRBJ1-3; 11 nucleotides match TRBD1. CDR3 length: 14 residues. Germline V gene lookup returns CDR1 MNHEY and CDR2 SVGAGI. With V trimmed by 6 bases and J by 4 bases, 2 bases remained unmatched.

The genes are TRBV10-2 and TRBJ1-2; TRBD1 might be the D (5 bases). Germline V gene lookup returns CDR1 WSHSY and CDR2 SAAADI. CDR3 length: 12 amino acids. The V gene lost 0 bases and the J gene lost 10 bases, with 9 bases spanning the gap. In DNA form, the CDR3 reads TGCGCCAGCAGTGAGTCTGGGGGGGTCTACACCTTC. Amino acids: CASSESGGVYTF.